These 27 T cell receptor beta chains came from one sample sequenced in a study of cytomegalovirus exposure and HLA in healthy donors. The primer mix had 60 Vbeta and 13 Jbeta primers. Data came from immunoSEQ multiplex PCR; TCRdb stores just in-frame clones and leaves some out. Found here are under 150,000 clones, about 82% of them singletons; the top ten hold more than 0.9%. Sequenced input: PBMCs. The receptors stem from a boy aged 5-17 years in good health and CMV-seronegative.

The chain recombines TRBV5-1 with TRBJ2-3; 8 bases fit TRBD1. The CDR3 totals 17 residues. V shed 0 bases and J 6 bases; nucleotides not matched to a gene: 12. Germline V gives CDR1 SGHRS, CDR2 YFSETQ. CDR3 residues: CASSLARMSGGSDTQYF. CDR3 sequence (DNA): TGCGCCAGCAGCTTGGCCCGGATGTCAGGGGGCAGCGATACGCAGTATTTT.

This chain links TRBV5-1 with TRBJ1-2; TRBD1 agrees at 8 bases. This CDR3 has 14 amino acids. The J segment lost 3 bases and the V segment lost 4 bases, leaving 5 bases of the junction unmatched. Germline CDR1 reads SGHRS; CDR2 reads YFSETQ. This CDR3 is CASSPGQGDYGYTF. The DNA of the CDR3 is TGCGCCAGCAGCCCCGGACAGGGCGACTATGGCTACACCTTC. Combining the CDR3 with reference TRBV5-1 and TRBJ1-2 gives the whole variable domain KAGVTQTPRYLIKTRGQQVTLSCSPISGHRSVSWYQQTPGQGLQFLFEYFSETQRNKGNFPGRFSGRQFSNSRSEMNVSTLELGDSALYLCASSPGQGDYGYTFGSGTRLTVV.

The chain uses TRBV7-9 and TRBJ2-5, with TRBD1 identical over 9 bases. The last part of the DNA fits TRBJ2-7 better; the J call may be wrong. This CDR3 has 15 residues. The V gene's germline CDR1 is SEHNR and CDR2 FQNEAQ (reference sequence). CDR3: CASRESGTGPYEQYF. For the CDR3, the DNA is TGTGCCAGCAGAGAATCCGGGACAGGGCCCTACGAGCAGTACTTC.

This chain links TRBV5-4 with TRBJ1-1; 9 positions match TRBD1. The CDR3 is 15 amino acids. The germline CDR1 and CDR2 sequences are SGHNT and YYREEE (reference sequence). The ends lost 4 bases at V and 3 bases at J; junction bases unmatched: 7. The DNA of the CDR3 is TGTGCCAGCAGCCGAACGACAGGGGGTTACACTGAAGCTTTCTTT. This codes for CASSRTTGGYTEAFF.

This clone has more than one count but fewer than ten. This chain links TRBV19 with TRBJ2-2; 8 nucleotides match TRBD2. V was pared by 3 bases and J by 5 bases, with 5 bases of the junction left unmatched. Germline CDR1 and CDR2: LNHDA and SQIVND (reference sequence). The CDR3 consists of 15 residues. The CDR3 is CASSMGLGQTGELFF. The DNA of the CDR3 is TGTGCCAGTAGTATGGGACTAGGACAAACCGGGGAGCTGTTTTTT.

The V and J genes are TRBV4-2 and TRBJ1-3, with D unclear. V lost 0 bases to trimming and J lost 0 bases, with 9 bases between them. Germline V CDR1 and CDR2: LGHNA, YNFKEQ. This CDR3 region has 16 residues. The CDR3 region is CASSQEPRSSGNTIYF. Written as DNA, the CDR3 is TGTGCCAGCAGCCAAGAGCCCCGTAGCTCTGGAAACACCATATATTTT.

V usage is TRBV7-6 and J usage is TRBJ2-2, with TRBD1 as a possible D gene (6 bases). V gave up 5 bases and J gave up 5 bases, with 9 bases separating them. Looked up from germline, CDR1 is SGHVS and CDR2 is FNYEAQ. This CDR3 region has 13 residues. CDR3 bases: TGTGCCAGCAGCCAAGGGGGAACCGGGGAGCTGTTTTTT. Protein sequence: CASSQGGTGELFF. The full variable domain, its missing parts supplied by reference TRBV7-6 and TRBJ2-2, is GAGVSQSPRYKVTKRGQDVALRCDPISGHVSLYWYRQALGQGPEFLTYFNYEAQQDKSGLPNDRFSAERPEGSISTLTIQRTEQRDSAMYRCASSQGGTGELFFGEGSRLTVL.

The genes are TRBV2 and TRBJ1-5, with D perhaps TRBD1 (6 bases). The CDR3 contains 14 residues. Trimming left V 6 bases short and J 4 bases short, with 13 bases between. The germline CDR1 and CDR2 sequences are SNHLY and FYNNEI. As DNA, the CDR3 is TGTGCCAGCAGCTCTACAGGGATGAATCAGCCCCAGCATTTT. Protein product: CASSSTGMNQPQHF.

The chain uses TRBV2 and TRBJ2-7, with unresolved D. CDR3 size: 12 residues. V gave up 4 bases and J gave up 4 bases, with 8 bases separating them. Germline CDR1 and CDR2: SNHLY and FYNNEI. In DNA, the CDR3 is TGTGCCAGCAGTGGGGCTATATACGAGCAGTACTTC. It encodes CASSGAIYEQYF. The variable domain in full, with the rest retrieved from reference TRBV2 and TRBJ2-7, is EPEVTQTPSHQVTQMGQEVILRCVPISNHLYFYWYRQILGQKVEFLVSFYNNEISEKSEIFDDQFSVERPDGSNFTLKIRSTKLEDSAMYFCASSGAIYEQYFGPGTRLTVT.

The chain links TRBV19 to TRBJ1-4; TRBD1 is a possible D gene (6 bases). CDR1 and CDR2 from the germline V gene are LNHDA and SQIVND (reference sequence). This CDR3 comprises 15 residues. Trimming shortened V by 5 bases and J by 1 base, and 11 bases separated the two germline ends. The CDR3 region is CASSVAGETNEKLFF. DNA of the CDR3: TGTGCCAGTAGTGTGGCAGGGGAAACTAATGAAAAACTGTTTTTT. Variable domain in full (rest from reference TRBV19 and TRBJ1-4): DGGITQSPKYLFRKEGQNVTLSCEQNLNHDAMYWYRQDPGQGLRLIYYSQIVNDFQKGDIAEGYSVSREKKESFPLTVTSAQKNPTAFYLCASSVAGETNEKLFFGSGTQLSVL.

CDR3 region: CASSQGEEPQHF. The CDR3 region has the DNA TGTGCCAGCAGTCAGGGTGAGGAGCCCCAGCATTTT. The V and J genes are TRBV2 and TRBJ1-5; TRBD1 is a possible D gene (5 bases). The CDR3 is made up of 12 amino acids. Per the germline V gene, CDR1 is SNHLY and CDR2 is FYNNEI. The germline V and J ends were trimmed by 5 bases and 8 bases, with 10 bases remaining between them.

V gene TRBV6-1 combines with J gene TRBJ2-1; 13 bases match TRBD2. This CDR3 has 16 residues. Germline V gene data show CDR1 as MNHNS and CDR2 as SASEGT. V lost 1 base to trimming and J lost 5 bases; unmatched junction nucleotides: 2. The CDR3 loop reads CASSEVGTSGDNEQFF. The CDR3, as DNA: TGTGCCAGCAGTGAAGTTGGGACTAGCGGGGACAATGAGCAGTTCTTC.

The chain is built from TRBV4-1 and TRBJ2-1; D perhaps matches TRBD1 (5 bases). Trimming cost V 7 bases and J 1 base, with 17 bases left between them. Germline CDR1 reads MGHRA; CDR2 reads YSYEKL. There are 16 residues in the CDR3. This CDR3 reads CASTRYQSGSYNEQFF. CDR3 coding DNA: TGCGCCAGCACCCGATATCAATCAGGGTCCTACAATGAGCAGTTCTTC.

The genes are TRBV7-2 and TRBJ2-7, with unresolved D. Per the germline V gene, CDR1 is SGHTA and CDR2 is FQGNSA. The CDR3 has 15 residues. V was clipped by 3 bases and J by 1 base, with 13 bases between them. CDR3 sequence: CASSFPPGRSYEQYF. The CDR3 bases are TGTGCCAGCAGCTTCCCCCCGGGTAGATCCTACGAGCAGTACTTC.

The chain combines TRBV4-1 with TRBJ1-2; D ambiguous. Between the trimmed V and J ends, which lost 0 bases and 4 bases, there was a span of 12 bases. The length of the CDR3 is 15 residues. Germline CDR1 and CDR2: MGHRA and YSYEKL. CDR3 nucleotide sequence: TGCGCCAGCAGCCAAGATGTGGAGGCGCCCTATGGCTACACCTTC. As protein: CASSQDVEAPYGYTF.

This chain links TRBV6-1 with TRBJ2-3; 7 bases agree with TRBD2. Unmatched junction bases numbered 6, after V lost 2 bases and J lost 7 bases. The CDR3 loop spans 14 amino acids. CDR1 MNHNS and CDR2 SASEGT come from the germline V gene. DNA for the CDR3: TGTGCCAGCAGTGAACCTCGAGCGGGAAATACGCAGTATTTT. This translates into CASSEPRAGNTQYF.

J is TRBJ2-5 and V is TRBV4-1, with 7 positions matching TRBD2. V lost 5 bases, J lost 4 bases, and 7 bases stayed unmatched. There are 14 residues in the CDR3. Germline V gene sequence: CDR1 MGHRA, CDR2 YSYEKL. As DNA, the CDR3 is TGCGCCAGCAGCAGTAGCGGGTCAGTAGAGACCCAGTACTTC. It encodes CASSSSGSVETQYF.

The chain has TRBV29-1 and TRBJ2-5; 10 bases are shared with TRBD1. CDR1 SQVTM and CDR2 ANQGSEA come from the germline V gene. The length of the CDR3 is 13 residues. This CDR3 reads CRGDRGRRETQYF. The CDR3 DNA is TGCAGGGGAGACAGGGGGCGGCGGGAGACCCAGTACTTC.

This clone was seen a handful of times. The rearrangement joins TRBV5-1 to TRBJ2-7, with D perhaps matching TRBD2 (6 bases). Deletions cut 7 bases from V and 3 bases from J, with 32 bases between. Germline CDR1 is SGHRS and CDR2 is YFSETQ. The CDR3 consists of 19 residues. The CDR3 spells CASYGEVGTGPPSFYEQYF. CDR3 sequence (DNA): TGCGCCAGCTACGGAGAGGTGGGGACTGGACCTCCTTCTTTCTACGAGCAGTACTTC. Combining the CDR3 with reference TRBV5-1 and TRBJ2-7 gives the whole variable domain KAGVTQTPRYLIKTRGQQVTLSCSPISGHRSVSWYQQTPGQGLQFLFEYFSETQRNKGNFPGRFSGRQFSNSRSEMNVSTLELGDSALYLCASYGEVGTGPPSFYEQYFGPGTRLTVT.

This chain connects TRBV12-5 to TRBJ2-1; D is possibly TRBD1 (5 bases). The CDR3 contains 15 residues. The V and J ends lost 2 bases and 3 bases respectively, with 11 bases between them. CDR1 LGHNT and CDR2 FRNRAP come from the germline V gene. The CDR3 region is CASGLPPQGYNEQFF. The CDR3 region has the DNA TGTGCTAGTGGTTTGCCGCCTCAGGGCTACAATGAGCAGTTCTTC.

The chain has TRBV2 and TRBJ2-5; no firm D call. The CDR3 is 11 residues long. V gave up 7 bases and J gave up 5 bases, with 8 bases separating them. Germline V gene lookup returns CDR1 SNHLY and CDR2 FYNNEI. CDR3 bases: TGTGCCAGCACCTCCCCGGAGACCCAGTACTTC. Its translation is CASTSPETQYF.

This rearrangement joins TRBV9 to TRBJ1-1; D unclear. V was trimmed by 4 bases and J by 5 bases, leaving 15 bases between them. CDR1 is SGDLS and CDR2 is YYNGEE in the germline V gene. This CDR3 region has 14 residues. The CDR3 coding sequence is TGTGCCAGCAGCCCCCGGGAAAGTCCTACTGAAGCTTTCTTT. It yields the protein CASSPRESPTEAFF.

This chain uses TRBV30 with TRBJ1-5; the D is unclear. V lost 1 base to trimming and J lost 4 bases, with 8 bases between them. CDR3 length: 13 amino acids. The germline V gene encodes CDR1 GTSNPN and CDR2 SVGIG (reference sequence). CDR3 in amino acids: CAWSGEQNQPQHF. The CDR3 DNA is TGTGCCTGGAGTGGGGAGCAGAATCAGCCCCAGCATTTT.

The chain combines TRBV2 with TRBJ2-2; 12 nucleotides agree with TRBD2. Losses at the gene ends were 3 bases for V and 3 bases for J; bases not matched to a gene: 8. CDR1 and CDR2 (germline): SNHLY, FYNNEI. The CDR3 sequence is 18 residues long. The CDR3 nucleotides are TGTGCCAGCAGTGACCCCCGACTAGCGGGAGCCGACACCGGGGAGCTGTTTTTT. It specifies CASSDPRLAGADTGELFF.

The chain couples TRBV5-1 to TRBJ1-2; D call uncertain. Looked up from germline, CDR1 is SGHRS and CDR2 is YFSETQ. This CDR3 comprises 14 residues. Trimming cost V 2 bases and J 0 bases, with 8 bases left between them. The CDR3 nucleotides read TGCGCCAGCAGCTTCGAGCCCTCTAACTATGGCTACACCTTC. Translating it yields CASSFEPSNYGYTF.

The CDR3 is CASSPGGVKETQYF. For the CDR3, the DNA is TGCGCCAGCAGCCCTGGGGGGGTTAAAGAGACCCAGTACTTC. The V gene is TRBV5-1, the J gene TRBJ2-5, with 7 bases that match TRBD2. With V trimmed by 4 bases and J by 3 bases, 6 bases remained unmatched. This CDR3 is 14 amino acids long. The germline CDR1 and CDR2 sequences are SGHRS and YFSETQ.

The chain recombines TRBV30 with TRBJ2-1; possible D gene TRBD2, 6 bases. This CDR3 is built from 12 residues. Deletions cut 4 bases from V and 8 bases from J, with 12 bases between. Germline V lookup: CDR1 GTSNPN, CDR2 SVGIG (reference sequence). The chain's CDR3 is CAWNFRLDEQFF. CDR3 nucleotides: TGTGCCTGGAATTTCCGACTAGATGAGCAGTTCTTC.